This record concerns one T cell receptor beta chain sequence. The antigen remains unidentified. The data are from a study of blood T cells in healthy people across ages. Researchers isolated at least 6 million PBMCs per sample. The authors extracted at least 6 micrograms of total RNA per sample. Findings and limits, study-wide: The study could not conclusively compare naive and antigen-experienced cells, given its unsorted PBMCs.

Primers used in a second PCR of about 7 to 12 cycles were a sample-barcoded 5' primer and a J-beta primer mix. All cDNA molecules were each tagged by a template-switch adaptor with 12 random nucleotides. TCRdb reprocessed the 5' RACE reads with MiXCR, giving one entry per CDR3 protein. The sample carries hundreds of thousands of distinct CDR3 sequences, about 20% recorded once. The CDR3 has 15 amino acids. Germline lookup yields CDR1 SGHRS and CDR2 YFSETQ. This chain joins TRBV5-1 and TRBJ2-5; 8 bases fit TRBD1. Near its end, the DNA agrees better with TRBJ2-1, so the J call may be wrong. The sequenced sample was blood. This receptor was identified in a man in his sixties or seventies in good health. The CDR3 nucleotides are TGCGCCAGCAGCTTGTCACCGCCGACAGGGGTCGAGCAGTTCTTC. This sequence encodes CASSLSPPTGVEQFF.